The 19 T cell receptor beta chains reported below all come from one sample, sequenced in a study of response to subunit inactivated influenza vaccine. In TCRdb, the RT-PCR reads were re-called with MiXCR into one record per CDR3 protein. Among hundreds of thousands of distinct CDR3 sequences listed, approximately 7.7% were seen once. The sequenced sample was PBMCs from blood, obtained less than 30 months after vaccination. The receptors derive from a man aged 50 to 75 who received an inactivated influenza vaccine.

This clonotype was detected a few times. This chain connects TRBV5-1 to TRBJ1-1; D call uncertain. The V end lost 2 bases, the J end lost 1 base, and 15 bases lay between the germline ends. This CDR3 region has 16 residues. Germline lookup yields CDR1 SGHRS and CDR2 YFSETQ. CDR3 in DNA: TGCGCCAGCAGCTTATCAACTGGAGGAAGGAACACTGAAGCTTTCTTT. Its translation is CASSLSTGGRNTEAFF.

The chain has TRBV5-4 and TRBJ2-7; TRBD1 aligns across 8 bases. The J segment lost 2 bases and the V segment lost 4 bases, leaving 8 bases of the junction unmatched. Germline V CDR1 and CDR2: SGHNT, YYREEE (reference sequence). There are 15 residues in the CDR3. In nucleotides, the CDR3 is TGTGCCAGCAGCATTGACGGGACAGGTACCTACGAGCAGTACTTC. This gives the protein CASSIDGTGTYEQYF. Together with reference TRBV5-4 and TRBJ2-7, the CDR3 gives the full variable domain: ETGVTQSPTHLIKTRGQQVTLRCSSQSGHNTVSWYQQALGQGPQFIFQYYREEENGRGNFPPRFSGLQFPNYSSELNVNALELDDSALYLCASSIDGTGTYEQYFGPGTRLTVT.

This clonotype was recorded many times. The chain recombines TRBV28 with TRBJ2-6, with D perhaps TRBD2 (6 bases). This CDR3 comprises 17 residues. Germline V CDR1 and CDR2: MDHEN, SYDVKM. V was trimmed by 6 bases and J by 1 base, leaving 16 bases between them. The CDR3 loop is CASSRRAHGSGANVLTF. In DNA, the CDR3 is TGTGCCAGCAGCCGGAGGGCTCACGGGTCTGGGGCCAACGTCCTGACTTTC.

The chain joins TRBV11-2 to TRBJ1-5; D is ambiguous. CDR1 is SGHAT and CDR2 is FQNNGV in the germline V gene. The length of the CDR3 is 13 residues. Trimming removed 0 bases from V and 5 bases from J, with 5 bases in between. The CDR3 nucleotides are TGTGCCAGCAGCTTAGATGCGGATCAGCCCCAGCATTTT. Translation: CASSLDADQPQHF.

This clonotype was picked up a small number of times. The chain links TRBV15 to TRBJ2-1; the match to TRBD2 covers 10 bases. The CDR3 totals 14 residues. Trimming removed 11 bases from V and 4 bases from J; junction bases left unmatched: 8. Germline V lookup: CDR1 LNHNV, CDR2 YYDKDF (reference sequence). CDR3 residues: CAVGKGLAYNEQFF. The CDR3 DNA reads TGTGCCGTAGGGAAGGGACTAGCGTACAATGAGCAGTTCTTC.

The gene calls are TRBV21-1 and TRBJ1-4; the table gives TRBD1 as D, unverified against the DNA. TRBV21-1 is noted as a pseudogene. There are 18 residues in the CDR3. The CDR3 protein is CASIQAGGGEATNEKLFF. The CDR3, as DNA: TGTGCCAGCATACAGGCAGGGGGCGGAGAGGCAACTAATGAAAAACTGTTTTTT.

This clonotype was counted ten times or more. The V call is TRBV4-3, the J call TRBJ2-1; 9 bases align to TRBD2. Per the germline V gene, CDR1 is LGHNA and CDR2 is YSLEER. This CDR3 comprises 16 residues. V lost 2 bases and J lost 7; bases outside the gene matches: 9. The CDR3 reads CASSQSGGRAGNEQFF. The CDR3 DNA sequence: TGCGCCAGCAGCCAATCTGGCGGGAGGGCCGGAAATGAGCAGTTCTTC.

This clonotype was picked up a small number of times. V usage is TRBV7-3 and J usage is TRBJ2-1, with TRBD2 matching 11 bases. Germline-derived CDR1 and CDR2 are SGHTA and FQGTGA. V gave up 1 base and J gave up 9 bases; unmatched junction bases: 11. This CDR3 is built from 17 residues. CDR3 DNA: TGTGCCAGCAGCTTAATCCCGACTAGCGGGAAAACCGGTGAGCAGTTCTTC. Translating it yields CASSLIPTSGKTGEQFF.

Many counts were recorded for this clonotype. The CDR3 loop reads CASSSQGAALGKLFF. The DNA for the CDR3 is TGTGCCAGCAGTTCTCAGGGGGCCGCGTTGGGAAAACTGTTTTTT. The V and J genes are TRBV12-3 or TRBV12-4 and TRBJ1-4; 8 nucleotides line up with TRBD1. V dropped 4 bases and J dropped 10; count of bases not matched to a gene: 11. The length of the CDR3 is 15 residues.

The genes are TRBV28 and TRBJ1-2; 12 bases match TRBD1. CDR1 and CDR2 (germline): MDHEN, SYDVKM. This CDR3 contains 17 residues. V trimming: 4 bases; J trimming: 4 bases; junction bases outside the gene matches: 10. Written as DNA, the CDR3 is TGTGCCAGCAGTTCCACGGGACAGGGGGCGATGCCCTATGGCTACACCTTC. Translated: CASSSTGQGAMPYGYTF.

This chain links TRBV9 with TRBJ2-2; a weak D match, TRBD2 (5 bases). Germline CDR1 SGDLS, CDR2 YYNGEE. V lost 0 bases, J lost 2 bases, and 8 bases lay in between. The CDR3 length is 15 residues. In DNA form, the CDR3 reads TGTGCCAGCAGCGTAGCACGGGGTAACACCGGGGAGCTGTTTTTT. Translated: CASSVARGNTGELFF.

The CDR3 coding sequence is TGTGCCAGCTTCTTAGCGGGAGGGAGGGGTACCTACAATGAGCAGTTCTTC. Translated: CASFLAGGRGTYNEQFF. This chain joins TRBV6-1 and TRBJ2-1, with 11 bases fitting TRBD2. The CDR3 covers 17 residues. The V and J ends lost 8 bases and 2 bases, in that order; junction bases with no gene match: 11. Germline lookup yields CDR1 MNHNS and CDR2 SASEGT.

This chain joins TRBV28 and TRBJ2-1, with TRBD2 as a possible D gene (6 bases). V lost 5 bases to trimming and J lost 9 bases, with 23 bases between them. The germline CDR1 and CDR2 sequences are MDHEN and SYDVKM. This CDR3 has 16 amino acids. CDR3 sequence reads: CASSTRRANPWGEQFF. The CDR3 DNA sequence: TGTGCCAGCAGTACTCGGAGGGCCAACCCTTGGGGTGAGCAGTTCTTC.

As concerns this clonotype: The junction shows a germline mismatch at one end, possibly a read error. The rearrangement joins TRBV3-1 to TRBJ2-1, with 11 bases identical to TRBD2. The length of the CDR3 is 19 residues. Germline assignment: CDR1 LGHDT and CDR2 YNNKEL (reference sequence). The CDR3 nucleotides read TGTGCCTGCAGCCAATTGGGGACTAGCGGAAAGAGCTCCTACAATGAGCAGTTCTTC. Its protein is CACSQLGTSGKSSYNEQFF.

Many counts were recorded for this clonotype. The gene calls are TRBV4-3 and TRBJ2-7; D remains ambiguous. CDR1 is LGHNA and CDR2 is YSLEER in the germline V gene. This CDR3 has 13 residues. The V end was cut by 2 bases, the J end by 5 bases, with 10 bases between. The CDR3 sequence is CASSQWGGHEQYF. CDR3 sequence (DNA): TGCGCCAGCAGCCAATGGGGTGGACACGAGCAGTACTTC.

This clonotype has only a few counts. V gene TRBV7-6 combines with J gene TRBJ2-3, with 8 bases that match TRBD2. V lost 5 bases, J lost 4 bases, and 17 bases stayed unmatched. Looked up from germline, CDR1 is SGHVS and CDR2 is FNYEAQ. This CDR3 region has 18 residues. In DNA, the CDR3 is TGTGCCAGCAGCCCCATATCTTCGACTAGCGTCGGGGCAGATACGCAGTATTTT. Translating gives CASSPISSTSVGADTQYF.

This clonotype showed up just a few times. The chain couples TRBV27 to TRBJ1-5, with D unresolved. Germline V gene sequence: CDR1 MNHEY, CDR2 SMNVEV (reference sequence). Deletions cut 4 bases from V and 7 bases from J, with 8 bases between. The CDR3 covers 12 residues. The CDR3 DNA follows: TGTGCCAGCAGTTCTAAAGGGCAGCCCCAGCATTTT. This encodes CASSSKGQPQHF.

This clonotype has only a few counts. The chain employs TRBV6-2 or TRBV6-3 and TRBJ2-7; D call uncertain. The V and J ends lost 7 bases and 3 bases respectively, with 7 bases between them. Germline loops: CDR1 MNHEY, CDR2 SVGEGT. The CDR3 length is 11 residues. The CDR3 DNA reads as TGTGCCAGCATGTCTAACTACGAGCAGTACTTC. It codes for CASMSNYEQYF.

Concerning this clonotype: One end of the junction is discordant with germline, which a read error may explain. The chain joins TRBV10-3 to TRBJ1-1; no firm D call. The CDR3 is 13 residues long. Germline CDR1 is ENHRY and CDR2 is SYGVKD. Here the CDR3 DNA reads TGTGCCATCAATGAGGGCCGCGAGAGTGAAGCTTTCTTT. Translated: CAINEGRESEAFF.